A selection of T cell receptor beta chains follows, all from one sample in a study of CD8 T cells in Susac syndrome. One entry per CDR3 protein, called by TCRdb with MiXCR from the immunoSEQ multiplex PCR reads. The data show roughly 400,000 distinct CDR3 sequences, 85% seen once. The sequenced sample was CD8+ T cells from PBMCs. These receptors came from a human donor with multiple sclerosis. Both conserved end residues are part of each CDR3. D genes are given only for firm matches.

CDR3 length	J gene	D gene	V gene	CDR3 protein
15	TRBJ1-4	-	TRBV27	CASSFIGSQNEKLFF
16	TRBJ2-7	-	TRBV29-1	CSVEDPRTGVVGEQYF
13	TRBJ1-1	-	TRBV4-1	CASSQEGETEAFF
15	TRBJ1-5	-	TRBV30	CAWSVDWGSNQPQHF
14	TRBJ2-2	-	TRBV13	CASSFRTDPGELFF
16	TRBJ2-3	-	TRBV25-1	CASSESFAFRGDTQYF
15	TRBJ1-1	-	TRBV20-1	CSARDLRGLNTEAFF
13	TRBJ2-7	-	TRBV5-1	CASSLVWGYEQYF
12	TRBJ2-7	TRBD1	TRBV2	CASWTGSYEQYF
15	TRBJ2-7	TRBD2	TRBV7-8	CASSPRAGSSYEQYF
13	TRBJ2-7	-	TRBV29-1	CSVRASSSYEQYF
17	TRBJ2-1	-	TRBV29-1	CSVELLDRDEINNEQFF
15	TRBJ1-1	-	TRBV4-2	CASSHIGQLNTEAFF
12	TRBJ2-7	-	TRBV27	CASRSPRYEQYF
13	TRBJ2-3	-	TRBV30	CAWSVDSPDTQYF
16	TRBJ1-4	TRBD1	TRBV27	CASSLSGQGPNEKLFF
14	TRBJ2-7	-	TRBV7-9	CASSPSGVPYEQYF
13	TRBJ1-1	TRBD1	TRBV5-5	CASDDRGNTEAFF
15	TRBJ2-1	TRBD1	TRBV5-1	CASSPGQGAYNEQFF
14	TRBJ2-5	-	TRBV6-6	CASNPPPGLETQYF
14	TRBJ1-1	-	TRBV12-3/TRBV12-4	CASSFWDEDTEAFF
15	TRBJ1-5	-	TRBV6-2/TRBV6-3	CASSYPDRLDQPQHF
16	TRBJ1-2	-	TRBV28	CASSPARDQTNYGYTF
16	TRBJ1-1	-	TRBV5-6	CASSLAPHTLWTEAFF
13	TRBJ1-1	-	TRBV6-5	CASSYVGGAEAFF
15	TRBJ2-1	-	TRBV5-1	CASSWAGSSYNEQFF
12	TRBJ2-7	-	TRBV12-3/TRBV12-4	CASSLGLWEQYF
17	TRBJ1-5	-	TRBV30	CAYQIGATIDSNQPQHF
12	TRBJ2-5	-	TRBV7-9	CASSLWAETQYF
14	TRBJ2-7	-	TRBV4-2	CASSQDDSAYEQYF
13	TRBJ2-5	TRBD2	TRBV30	CAWSAAGVETQYF
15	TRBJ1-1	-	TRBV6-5	CASSPQGPSATEAFF
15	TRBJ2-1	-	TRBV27	CASSVSGAGYNEQFF
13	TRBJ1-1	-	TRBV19	CASRRGMNTEAFF
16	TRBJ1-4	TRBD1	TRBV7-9	CASSTTPGQSNEKLFF
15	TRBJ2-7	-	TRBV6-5	CASSLTRGLSYEQYF
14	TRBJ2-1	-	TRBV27	CASSTGVSYNEQFF
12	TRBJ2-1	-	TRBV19	CASSLGSDEQFF
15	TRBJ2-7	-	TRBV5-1	CASSIDPGHSYEQYF
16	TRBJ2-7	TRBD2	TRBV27	CASGERGLAGVSEQYF
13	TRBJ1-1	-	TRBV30	CAWSVQDNTEAFF
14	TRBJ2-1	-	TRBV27	CASSFRGYFNEQFF
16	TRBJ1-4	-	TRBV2	CASRGRGRTTNEKLFF
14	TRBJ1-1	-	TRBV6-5	CASSYSSEGTEAFF
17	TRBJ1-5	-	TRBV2	CASSEAEAAESNQPQHF
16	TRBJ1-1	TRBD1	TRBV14	CASSRDRGVPSTEAFF
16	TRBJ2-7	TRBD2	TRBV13	CASQARGLAERSEQYF
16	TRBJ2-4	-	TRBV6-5	CASSYAELLAKNIQYF
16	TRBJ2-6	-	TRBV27	CASTRPDFSGANVLTF
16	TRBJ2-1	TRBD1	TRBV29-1	CSVELADRASYNEQFF